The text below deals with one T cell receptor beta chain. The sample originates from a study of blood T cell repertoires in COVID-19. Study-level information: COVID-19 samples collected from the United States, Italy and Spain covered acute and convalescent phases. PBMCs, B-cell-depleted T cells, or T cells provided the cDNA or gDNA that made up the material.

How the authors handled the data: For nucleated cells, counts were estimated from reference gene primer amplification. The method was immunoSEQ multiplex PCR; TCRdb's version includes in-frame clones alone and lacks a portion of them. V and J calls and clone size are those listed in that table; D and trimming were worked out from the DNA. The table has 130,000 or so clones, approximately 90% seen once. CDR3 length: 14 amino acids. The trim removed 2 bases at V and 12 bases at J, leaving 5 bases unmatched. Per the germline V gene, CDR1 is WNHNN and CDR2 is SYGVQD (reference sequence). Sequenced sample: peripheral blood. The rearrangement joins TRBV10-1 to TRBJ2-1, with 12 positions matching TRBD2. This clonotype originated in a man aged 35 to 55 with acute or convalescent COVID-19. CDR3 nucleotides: TGCGCCAGCAGTGAGCGGACTAGCGGGACCTCGCAGTTCTTC. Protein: CASSERTSGTSQFF.